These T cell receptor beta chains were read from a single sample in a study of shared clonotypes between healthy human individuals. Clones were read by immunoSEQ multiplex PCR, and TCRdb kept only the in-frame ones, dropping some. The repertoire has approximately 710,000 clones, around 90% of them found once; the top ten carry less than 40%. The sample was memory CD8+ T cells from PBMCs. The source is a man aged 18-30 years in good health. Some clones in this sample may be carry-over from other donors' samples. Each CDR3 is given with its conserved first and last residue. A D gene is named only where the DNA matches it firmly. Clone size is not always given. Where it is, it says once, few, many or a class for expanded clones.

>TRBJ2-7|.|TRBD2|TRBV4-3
CASSQLAGGLHEQYF
TGCGCCAGCAGCCAACTAGCGGGAGGCCTTCACGAGCAGTACTTC
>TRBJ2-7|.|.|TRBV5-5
CASTKAQGFGYEQYF
TGTGCCAGCACCAAGGCGCAGGGGTTTGGTTACGAGCAGTACTTC
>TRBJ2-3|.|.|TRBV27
CASSYGSSTDTQYF
TGTGCCAGCAGTTATGGCAGTAGCACAGATACGCAGTATTTT
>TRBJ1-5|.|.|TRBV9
CASSVAGVGNQPQHF
TGTGCCAGCAGCGTAGCAGGGGTCGGCAATCAGCCCCAGCATTTT
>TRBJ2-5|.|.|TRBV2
CASRDDRYQETQYF
TGTGCCAGCAGAGATGACAGATACCAAGAGACCCAGTACTTC
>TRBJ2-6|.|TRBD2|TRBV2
CASTAYGTSGSAGANVLTF
TGTGCCAGCACCGCCTACGGGACTAGCGGGAGTGCTGGGGCCAACGTCCTGACTTTC
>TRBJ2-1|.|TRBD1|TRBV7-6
CASSLNRGQGVDEQFF
TGTGCCAGCAGCCTAAACAGGGGACAGGGAGTGGATGAGCAGTTCTTC
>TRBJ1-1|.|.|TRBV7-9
CASRSDEAFF
TGTGCCAGCAGGTCAGATGAAGCTTTCTTT
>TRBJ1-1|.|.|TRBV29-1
CSVDDLNTEAFF
TGCAGCGTTGATGACCTGAACACTGAAGCTTTCTTT
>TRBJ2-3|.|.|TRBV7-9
CASSLWGDTQYF
TGTGCCAGCAGTCTTTGGGGGGATACGCAGTATTTT
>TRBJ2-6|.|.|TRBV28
CASNLDSTPGANVLTF
TGTGCCAGCAACTTAGACAGTACTCCTGGGGCCAACGTCCTGACTTTC
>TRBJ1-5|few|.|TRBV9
CASSVGPIHQPQHF
TGTGCCAGCAGCGTAGGGCCCATTCATCAGCCCCAGCATTTT
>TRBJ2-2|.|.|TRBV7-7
CASRRAANTGELFF
TGTGCCAGCAGGAGGGCGGCCAACACCGGGGAGCTGTTTTTT
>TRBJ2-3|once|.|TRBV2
CASTIGRSRADTQYF
TGTGCCAGCACTATCGGCAGGAGTCGGGCAGATACGCAGTATTTT
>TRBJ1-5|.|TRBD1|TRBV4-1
CASSHRTGSNQPQHF
TGCGCCAGCAGCCACCGGACAGGCAGCAATCAGCCCCAGCATTTT
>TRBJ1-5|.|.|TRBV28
CASSPLGYSNQPQHF
TGTGCCAGCAGTCCCCTAGGTTATAGCAATCAGCCCCAGCATTTT